The T cell receptor beta chain described here comes from a study of cytomegalovirus exposure and HLA in healthy donors. The germline gives CDR1 SQVTM, CDR2 ANQGSEA. CDR3 length: 11 amino acids. Study conclusions and caveats: Researchers reported in a later analysis that common viral pathogens appeared linked to several top clusters.

PCR involved 60 Vbeta and 13 Jbeta primers. Repertoires were generated with immunoSEQ multiplex PCR, while TCRdb's copy carries only in-frame clones and drops some. The sample records roughly 190,000 clones, more than 65% being singletons. Concerning this clone: The antigen is not known.

Sequenced input: PBMCs. V usage is TRBV29-1 and J usage is TRBJ1-2, with a weak D call TRBD1 (6 bases). The sequence derives from a man in his forties or fifties in good health and CMV-seropositive. CDR3 protein: CSVSSGVGYTF. The CDR3 DNA sequence: TGCAGTGTTTCTTCAGGGGTTGGCTACACCTTC.